The source of this T cell receptor (beta chain) is a study of OX40 agonist ivuxolimab in advanced cancers. TCRdb keeps only in-frame clones here, not all; method: immunoSEQ multiplex PCR. The sample carries roughly 80,000 clones, 84% recorded once. CDR1 and CDR2 from the germline V gene are SNHLY and FYNNEI. The V end lost 8 bases, the J end lost 1 base, and 16 bases lay between the germline ends. The CDR3 spans 15 residues. The rearrangement links TRBV2 to TRBJ2-3; D is possibly TRBD1 or TRBD2 (6 bases each). The origin of this receptor is an adult with an advanced solid tumor such as melanoma, head and neck, liver or kidney cancer. The source material was CD4+ or CD8+ T cells sorted from blood, sampled in a trial of the OX40 agonist ivuxolimab. CDR3 amino acids: CASGRGDRGTDTQYF. The CDR3 nucleotides read TGTGCCAGCGGAAGGGGGGACCGAGGCACAGATACGCAGTATTTT.